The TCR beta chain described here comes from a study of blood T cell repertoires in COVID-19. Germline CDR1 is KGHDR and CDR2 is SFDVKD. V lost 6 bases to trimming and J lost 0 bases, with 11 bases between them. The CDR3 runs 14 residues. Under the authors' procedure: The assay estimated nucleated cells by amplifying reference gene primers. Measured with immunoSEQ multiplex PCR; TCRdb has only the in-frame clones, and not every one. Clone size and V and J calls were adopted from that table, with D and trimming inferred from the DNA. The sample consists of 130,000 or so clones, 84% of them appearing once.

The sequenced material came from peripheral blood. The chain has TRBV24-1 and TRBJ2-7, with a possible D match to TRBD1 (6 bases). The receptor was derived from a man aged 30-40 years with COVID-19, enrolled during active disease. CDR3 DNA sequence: TGTGCCACCAGTCCGCCAGGGGTCTCCTACGAGCAGTACTTC. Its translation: CATSPPGVSYEQYF.